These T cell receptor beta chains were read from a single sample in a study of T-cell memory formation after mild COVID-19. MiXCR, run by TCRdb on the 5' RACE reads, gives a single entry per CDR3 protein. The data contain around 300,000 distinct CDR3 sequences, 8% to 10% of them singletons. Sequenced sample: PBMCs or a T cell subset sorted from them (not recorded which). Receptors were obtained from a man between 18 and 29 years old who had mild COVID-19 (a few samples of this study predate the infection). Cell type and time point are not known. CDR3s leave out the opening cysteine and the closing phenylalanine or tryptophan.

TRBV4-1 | ASSLTGGAGSYNSPLH
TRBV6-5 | ASSYSGSAGYT
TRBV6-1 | ASSGGQGSTDTQY
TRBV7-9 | ASSYPGNPEAF
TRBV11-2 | ASRENIQY
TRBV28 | ASSLMGSTETQY
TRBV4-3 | ASSQEKRGGGEQF
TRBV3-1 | ASRPDFRGNTGELF
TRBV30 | AWSVGAGMKYGYT
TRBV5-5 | ASSLAGGRNEQF
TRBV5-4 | ASSFGQGLQRGTEAF
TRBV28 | ASSTITAGVEAF
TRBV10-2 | ASSEGAQPQH
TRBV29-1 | SVEDPSGGVNEQF
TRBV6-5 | ASSYSTTTGANEQF
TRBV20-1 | SARVLAGIRERDTQY
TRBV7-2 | ASSLNTGQSYGCT
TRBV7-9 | ASSQRGDSNTDTQY
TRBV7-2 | ASSLDRGTGETQY
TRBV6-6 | ASSYGTSGGNEQF
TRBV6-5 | ASSYEGRNTEAF
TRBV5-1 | ASSMETGPDTQY
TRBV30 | AWTLADGQPQH
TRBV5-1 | ASSRGQDTDTQY
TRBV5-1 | ASSGTAVETQY
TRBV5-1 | ASSLAPASGGHGGREQF
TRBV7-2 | ASSADRGLTEAF
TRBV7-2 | ASSLGWRETQY
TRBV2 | ASSGGTSGGPSSYNEQF
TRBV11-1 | ASSHPLNTEAF
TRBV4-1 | ASSQDQEYEQY
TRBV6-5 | ASSYGGARIDTQY
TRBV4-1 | ASSQGLAGRNTIY
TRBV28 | ASKADRHQPQH
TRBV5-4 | ASSRPFLKQGTEAF
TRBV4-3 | ASSQTGIDGYT
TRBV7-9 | ASSSGGGSPLH
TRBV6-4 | ASSSDRDTGELF
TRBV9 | ASSLTGSGPGTDTQY
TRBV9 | ASSVGDRVYEQY
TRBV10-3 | AISDTDIPGNTIY